These T cell receptor beta chains were read from a single sample in a study of T-cell reconstitution after alpha-beta-depleted transplantation in children. TCRdb reanalysed the PCR reads using MiXCR and keeps one entry per CDR3 protein. The table lists approximately 47,000 distinct CDR3 sequences, roughly 52% of them singletons. The specimen was peripheral blood, collected before TCRalphabeta/CD19-depleted stem cell transplant. The receptors were gathered from a boy less than two years old with SCID, due to receive a stem cell transplant. The CDR3 runs from the conserved cysteine through the conserved F or W. Fields, in order: CDR3 DNA, CDR3 protein, J gene, V gene, clone size, D gene. D genes are given only for firm matches. Clone size, where shown, is once, few, many, or a class for clones that have expanded.

TGCGCCAGCAGCCAAGATTTGGGGGAGCAGTTCTTC,CASSQDLGEQFF,TRBJ2-1,TRBV4-3,.,.
TGCGCCAGCAGCCAAGATTACAGGGGGGCCTACGAGCAGTACTTC,CASSQDYRGAYEQYF,TRBJ2-7,TRBV4-3,.,TRBD1
TGTGCCAGCAGTTACTCAACAGGGGCCGGGGAGCTGTTTTTT,CASSYSTGAGELFF,TRBJ2-2,TRBV6-5,few,TRBD1
TGTGCCAGCAGCTTGGAGGGGTCGTTTGGAAACACCATATATTTT,CASSLEGSFGNTIYF,TRBJ1-3,TRBV7-9,.,.
TGTGCCAGCCTGACAGGGGGAGGGACCGGGGAGCTGTTTTTT,CASLTGGGTGELFF,TRBJ2-2,TRBV12-3/TRBV12-4,.,TRBD1
TGTGCCAGCAGTTATCGTGGGAACACTGAAGCTTTCTTT,CASSYRGNTEAFF,TRBJ1-1,TRBV28,few,.
TGTGCCAGCAGTTTTGTGGGGAGGGTGGCGACCCAGTACTTC,CASSFVGRVATQYF,TRBJ2-5,TRBV27,.,TRBD2
TGTGCCAGCAGTGATGGGGGACAGGGGATGGAGCCCCAGCATTTT,CASSDGGQGMEPQHF,TRBJ1-5,TRBV6-1,.,TRBD1
TGCAGTGCTAGAGGGGGACTAGGGGCTGAGCAGTTCTTC,CSARGGLGAEQFF,TRBJ2-1,TRBV20-1,few,TRBD2
TGTGCCAGCAGTAAAGAGGATGGAGGTCCAGAGACCCAGTACTTC,CASSKEDGGPETQYF,TRBJ2-5,TRBV6-1,.,.
TGTGCCAGCAGCTTGGCGGGCAGGGGAAGGAAGACCCAGTACTTC,CASSLAGRGRKTQYF,TRBJ2-5,TRBV5-6,few,.
TGCGCCAGCAGCTTCTTCGGCGAAACCTACGAGCGGTACTTC,CASSFFGETYERYF,TRBJ2-7,TRBV5-1,.,.
TGCGCCAGCAGCTTTGACTCTGGAAGTGGCTACACCTTC,CASSFDSGSGYTF,TRBJ1-2,TRBV5-1,.,.
TGTGCCAGCAGCCCCAACTTAGGGGCCTCTTACGAGCAGTACTTC,CASSPNLGASYEQYF,TRBJ2-7,TRBV5-4,few,.
TGTGCCAGCAAGGGTAGCGGGGGGTACAATGAGCAGTTCTTC,CASKGSGGYNEQFF,TRBJ2-1,TRBV6-1,.,TRBD2
TGTGCCAGCAGCCCCCGTCTGGCGGGCACAGATACGCAGTATTTT,CASSPRLAGTDTQYF,TRBJ2-3,TRBV7-3,few,.
TGTGCCAGCAGCCACTTGGCAGGGCCGGCAAATGAAAAACTGTTTTTT,CASSHLAGPANEKLFF,TRBJ1-4,TRBV28,.,.
TGTGCCAGCAGTCCAACCACTAGCGGGGTAAACACCGGGGAGCTGTTTTTT,CASSPTTSGVNTGELFF,TRBJ2-2,TRBV12-3/TRBV12-4,.,TRBD2
TGTGCCAGCACCTCGCTGCTCAAAAACATTCAGTACTTC,CASTSLLKNIQYF,TRBJ2-4,TRBV6-6,.,.
TGTGCCAGCAGTTACTACGGGGTCTACAATGAGCAGTTCTTC,CASSYYGVYNEQFF,TRBJ2-1,TRBV6-5,few,.
TGTGCCAGCAGCCCGGGGACAGGGCTACCCATGAACACTGAAGCTTTCTTT,CASSPGTGLPMNTEAFF,TRBJ1-1,TRBV3-1,.,TRBD1
TGCAGTGCTAGAGTGCCTAGCGGGTTCACAGATACGCAGTATTTT,CSARVPSGFTDTQYF,TRBJ2-3,TRBV20-1,few,TRBD2
TGCGCCAGCAGCAAACCTGGGGCCCCCTACAATGAGCAGTTCTTC,CASSKPGAPYNEQFF,TRBJ2-1,TRBV4-3,once,.
TGCAGTGCTGCAGGGGGGGCGCGGACCGGGGAGCTGTTTTTT,CSAAGGARTGELFF,TRBJ2-2,TRBV20-1,.,.
TGTGCCATCAGTGAGGGAACAGCCCCAGATACGCAGTATTTT,CAISEGTAPDTQYF,TRBJ2-3,TRBV10-3,.,.
TGCAGCGTTGAATTCGGGACAGGGGGCAATGAGCAGTTCTTC,CSVEFGTGGNEQFF,TRBJ2-1,TRBV29-1,.,TRBD1
TGCGCCAGCAGCCAAGATCAGCTGGGCATTTCCTCCTACGAGCAGTACTTC,CASSQDQLGISSYEQYF,TRBJ2-7,TRBV4-3,.,.
TGCAGTGCTAGCGGACACACCGGGGAGCTGTTTTTT,CSASGHTGELFF,TRBJ2-2,TRBV20-1,.,.
TGTGCCAGCAGTTCCGCCGGACAGGGAGGACACACCTTC,CASSSAGQGGHTF,TRBJ1-2,TRBV12-3/TRBV12-4,.,TRBD1
TGCGCCAGCAGCTTAAGCGTAGACTACACAGATACGCAGTATTTT,CASSLSVDYTDTQYF,TRBJ2-3,TRBV5-1,.,.
TGCGCCAGCAGCTCCCCCGGGCGGGGGGGATCCGAGACCCAGTACTTC,CASSSPGRGGSETQYF,TRBJ2-5,TRBV5-1,few,TRBD2
TGTGCCAGCAGTGAAGGAGACAGGGTTAGCGGTGAGCAGTTCTTC,CASSEGDRVSGEQFF,TRBJ2-1,TRBV2,.,.
TGCGCCAGCAGCTTCAACCCGGCCCTCTACGAGCAGTACTTC,CASSFNPALYEQYF,TRBJ2-7,TRBV5-1,.,.
TGTGCCAGCAGCTTTGGGGGTGCCGGGGGGGCTCGAAAGACCCAGTACTTC,CASSFGGAGGARKTQYF,TRBJ2-5,TRBV12-3/TRBV12-4,.,TRBD2
TGTGCCAGTAGTCATAGGAGGACAGGGGGCGGCTCCAATGAGCAGTTCTTC,CASSHRRTGGGSNEQFF,TRBJ2-1,TRBV19,.,TRBD1
TGTGCCAGCAGCCGACAGGCCTCGAACACTGAAGCTTTCTTT,CASSRQASNTEAFF,TRBJ1-1,TRBV5-4,once,.
TGTGCCAGCAGGCGAAAGGGACTAGCGGGCGAAGAGACCCAGTACTTC,CASRRKGLAGEETQYF,TRBJ2-5,TRBV6-2/TRBV6-3,.,TRBD2